This T cell receptor (beta chain) came from a study of T cell responses to AZD1222 COVID-19 vaccine. V shed 1 base and J shed 0 bases, with 9 bases lying between them. The CDR3 loop spans 16 amino acids. Germline V gene data show CDR1 as LGHNA and CDR2 as YSLEER. Study outcomes and limitations: Targets within unmutated variant regions were reportedly found for nearly half of spike-specific TCRs.

With respect to this clone: Antigen unknown.

Profiled with immunoSEQ multiplex PCR; TCRdb holds only in-frame clones, not every one. Of some 150,000 clones listed, roughly 89% were seen once; the top ten hold 4% to 6%. The chain recombines TRBV4-3 with TRBJ1-4; no definite D call. The clonotype originates from an adult in good health. Sample: peripheral blood, taken on day 0 of AZD1222 vaccination. The CDR3 bases are TGCGCCAGCAGCCAAGGGCTCCATTCAACTAATGAAAAACTGTTTTTT. As protein: CASSQGLHSTNEKLFF.